The clone carrying this T cell receptor beta chain was picked up many times. Its matching antigen is unknown. The CDR3 regions of TCR beta were amplified from RNA transcripts. The primer set for the first-round RT-PCR of the TCR CDR3 was HTBI. A single record per CDR3 protein comes from TCRdb applying MiXCR to the multiplex PCR reads. In the table there are around 520,000 distinct CDR3 sequences, 13% to 15% of which are singletons. The CDR3 runs 15 residues. The V end was cut by 6 bases, the J end by 0 bases, with 14 bases between. Germline V gene sequence: CDR1 SNHLY, CDR2 FYNNEI. Over 18 months, lack of ophthalmopathy progression marked Graves' hyperthyroidism as stable. Using more than 7.5 ml of fresh peripheral blood, PBMCs were prepared. The source of the sample is a study of T cells in Graves' hyperthyroidism and ophthalmopathy. Study observations and caveats: Peripheral blood also featured most of the thyroid clonotypes expanded above 0.001.

The gene calls are TRBV2 and TRBJ1-2, with D possibly being TRBD1 (5 bases). Sequencing was done on a sample of blood. This TCR was recovered from a woman under 30 with Graves' hyperthyroidism. The CDR3 sequence: CASSHPQGTNYGYTF. DNA of the CDR3: TGTGCCAGCAGCCACCCCCAGGGAACTAACTATGGCTACACCTTC.